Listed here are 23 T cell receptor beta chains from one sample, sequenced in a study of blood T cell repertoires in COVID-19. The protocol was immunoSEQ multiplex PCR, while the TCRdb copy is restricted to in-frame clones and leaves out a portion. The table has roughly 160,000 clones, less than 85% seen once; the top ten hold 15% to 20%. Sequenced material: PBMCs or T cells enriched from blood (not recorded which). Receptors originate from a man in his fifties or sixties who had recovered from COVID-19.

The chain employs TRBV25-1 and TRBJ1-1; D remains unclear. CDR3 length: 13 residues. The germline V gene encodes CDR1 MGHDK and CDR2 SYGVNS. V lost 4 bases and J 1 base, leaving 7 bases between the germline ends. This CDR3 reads CASSVTENTEAFF. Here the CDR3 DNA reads TGTGCCAGCAGTGTAACTGAGAACACTGAAGCTTTCTTT.

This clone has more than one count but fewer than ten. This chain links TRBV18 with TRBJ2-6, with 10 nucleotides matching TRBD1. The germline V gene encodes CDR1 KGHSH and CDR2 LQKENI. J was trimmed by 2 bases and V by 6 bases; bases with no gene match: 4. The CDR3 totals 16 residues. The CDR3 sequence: CASSPGTGAGANVLTF. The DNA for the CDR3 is TGTGCCAGCTCCCCCGGGACAGGGGCTGGGGCCAACGTCCTGACTTTC.

For the CDR3, the DNA is TGTGCCAGCCAGGACACGTCCGGCAATGAGCAGTTCTTC. Its translation: CASQDTSGNEQFF. The chain uses TRBV14 and TRBJ2-1; possible D gene TRBD1, 5 bases. With 8 bases removed from V and 6 bases from J, the gap between germline ends came to 14 bases. In germline, CDR1 is SGHDN, CDR2 FVKESK. The CDR3 loop spans 13 amino acids. Complete variable domain (other parts from reference TRBV14 and TRBJ2-1): EAGVTQFPSHSVIEKGQTVTLRCDPISGHDNLYWYRRVMGKEIKFLLHFVKESKQDESGMPNNRFLAERTGGTYSTLKVQPAELEDSGVYFCASQDTSGNEQFFGPGTRLTVL.

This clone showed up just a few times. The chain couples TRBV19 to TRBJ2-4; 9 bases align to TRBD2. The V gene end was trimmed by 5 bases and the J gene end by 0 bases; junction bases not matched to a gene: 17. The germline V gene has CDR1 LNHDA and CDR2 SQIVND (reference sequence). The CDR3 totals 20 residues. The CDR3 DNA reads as TGTGCCAGTAGTCTTACGCATCTAGCGGGGCCTTCAAGAGCCAAAAACATTCAGTACTTC. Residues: CASSLTHLAGPSRAKNIQYF.

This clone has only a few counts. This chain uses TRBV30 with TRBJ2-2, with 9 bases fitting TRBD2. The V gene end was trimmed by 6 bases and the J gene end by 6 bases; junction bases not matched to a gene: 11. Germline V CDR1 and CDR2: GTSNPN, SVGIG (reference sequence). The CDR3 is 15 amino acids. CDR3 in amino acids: CACLAGAPNAGELFF. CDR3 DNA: TGTGCCTGTTTAGCGGGGGCCCCGAATGCCGGGGAGCTGTTTTTT.

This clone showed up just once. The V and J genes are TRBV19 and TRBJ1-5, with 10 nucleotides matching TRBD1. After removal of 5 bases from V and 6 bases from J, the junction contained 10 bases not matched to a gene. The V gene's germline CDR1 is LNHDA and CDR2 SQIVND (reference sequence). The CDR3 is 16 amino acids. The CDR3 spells CASSLPPGTGAQPQHF. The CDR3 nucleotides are TGTGCCAGTAGTCTGCCACCCGGGACAGGGGCTCAGCCCCAGCATTTT. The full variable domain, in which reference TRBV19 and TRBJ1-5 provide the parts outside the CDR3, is DGGITQSPKYLFRKEGQNVTLSCEQNLNHDAMYWYRQDPGQGLRLIYYSQIVNDFQKGDIAEGYSVSREKKESFPLTVTSAQKNPTAFYLCASSLPPGTGAQPQHFGDGTRLSIL.

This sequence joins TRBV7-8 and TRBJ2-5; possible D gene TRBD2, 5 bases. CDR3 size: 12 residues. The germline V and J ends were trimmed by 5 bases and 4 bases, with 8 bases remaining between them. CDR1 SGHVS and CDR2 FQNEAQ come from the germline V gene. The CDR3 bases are TGTGCCAGCAGCCCCGCGGGAGAGACCCAGTACTTC. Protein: CASSPAGETQYF. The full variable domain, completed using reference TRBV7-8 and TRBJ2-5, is GAGVSQSPRYKVAKRGQDVALRCDPISGHVSLFWYQQALGQGPEFLTYFQNEAQLDKSGLPSDRFFAERPEGSVSTLKIQRTQQEDSAVYLCASSPAGETQYFGPGTRLLVL.

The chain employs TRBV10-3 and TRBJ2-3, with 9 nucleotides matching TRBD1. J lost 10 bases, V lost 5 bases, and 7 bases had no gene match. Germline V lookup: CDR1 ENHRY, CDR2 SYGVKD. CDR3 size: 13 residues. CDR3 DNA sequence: TGTGCCATCAGTCCCGGGACAGGGTCCGCGCAGTATTTT. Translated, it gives CAISPGTGSAQYF.

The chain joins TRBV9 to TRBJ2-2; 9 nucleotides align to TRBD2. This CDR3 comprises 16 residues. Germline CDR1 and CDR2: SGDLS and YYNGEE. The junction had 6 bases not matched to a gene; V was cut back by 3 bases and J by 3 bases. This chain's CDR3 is CASSERLAVYTGELFF. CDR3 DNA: TGTGCCAGCAGCGAACGACTAGCGGTATACACCGGGGAGCTGTTTTTT.

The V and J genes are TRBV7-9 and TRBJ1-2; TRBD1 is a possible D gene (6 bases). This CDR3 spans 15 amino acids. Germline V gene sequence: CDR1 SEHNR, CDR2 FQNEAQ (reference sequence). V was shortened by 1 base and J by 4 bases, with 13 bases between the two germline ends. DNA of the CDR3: TGTGCCAGCAGCTTAGGGGCAGGGGCGTCCTATGGCTACACCTTC. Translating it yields CASSLGAGASYGYTF.

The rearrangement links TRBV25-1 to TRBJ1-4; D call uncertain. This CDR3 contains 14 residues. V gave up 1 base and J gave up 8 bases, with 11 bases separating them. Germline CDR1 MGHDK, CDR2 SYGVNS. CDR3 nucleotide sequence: TGTGCCAGCAGTGAATCGAGGGCGGCCGAAAAACTGTTTTTT. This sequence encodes CASSESRAAEKLFF. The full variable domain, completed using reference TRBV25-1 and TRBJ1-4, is EADIYQTPRYLVIGTGKKITLECSQTMGHDKMYWYQQDPGMELHLIHYSYGVNSTEKGDLSSESTVSRIRTEHFPLTLESARPSHTSQYLCASSESRAAEKLFFGSGTQLSVL.

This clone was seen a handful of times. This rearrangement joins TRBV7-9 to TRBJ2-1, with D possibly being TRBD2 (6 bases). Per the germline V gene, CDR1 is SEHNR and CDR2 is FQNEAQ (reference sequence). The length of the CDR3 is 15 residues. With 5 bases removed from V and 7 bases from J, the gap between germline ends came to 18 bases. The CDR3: CASSVRDLVGNEQFF. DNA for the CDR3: TGTGCCAGCAGCGTCCGGGACTTAGTGGGGAATGAGCAGTTCTTC.

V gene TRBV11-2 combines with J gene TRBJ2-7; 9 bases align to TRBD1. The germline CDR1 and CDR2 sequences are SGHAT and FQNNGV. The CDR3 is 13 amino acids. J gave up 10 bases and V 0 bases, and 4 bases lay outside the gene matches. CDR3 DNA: TGTGCCAGCAGCTTAGAGAGGGACAGGGTCCAGTACTTC. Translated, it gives CASSLERDRVQYF. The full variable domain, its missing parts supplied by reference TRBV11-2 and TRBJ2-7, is EAGVAQSPRYKIIEKRQSVAFWCNPISGHATLYWYQQILGQGPKLLIQFQNNGVVDDSQLPKDRFSAERLKGVDSTLKIQPAKLEDSAVYLCASSLERDRVQYFGPGTRLTVT.

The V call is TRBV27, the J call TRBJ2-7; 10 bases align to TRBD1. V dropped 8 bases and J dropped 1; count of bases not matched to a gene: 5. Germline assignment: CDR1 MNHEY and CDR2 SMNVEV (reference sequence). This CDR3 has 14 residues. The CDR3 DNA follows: TGTGCCAGCTCTGACAGGGGGCAATCCTACGAGCAGTACTTC. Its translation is CASSDRGQSYEQYF.

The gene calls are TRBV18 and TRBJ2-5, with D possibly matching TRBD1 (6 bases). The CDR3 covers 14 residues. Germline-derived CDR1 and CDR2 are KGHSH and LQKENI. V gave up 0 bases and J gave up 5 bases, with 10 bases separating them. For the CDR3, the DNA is TGTGCCAGCTCACCACCCTCAGGGGACGAGACCCAGTACTTC. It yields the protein CASSPPSGDETQYF.

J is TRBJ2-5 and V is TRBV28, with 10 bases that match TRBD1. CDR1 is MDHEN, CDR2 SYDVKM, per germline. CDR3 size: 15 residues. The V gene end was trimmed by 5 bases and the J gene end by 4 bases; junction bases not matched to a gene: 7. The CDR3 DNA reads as TGTGCCAGCAGTGGGGACAGGGGCCTTGGAGAGACCCAGTACTTC. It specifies CASSGDRGLGETQYF. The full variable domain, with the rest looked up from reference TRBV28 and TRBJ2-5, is DVKVTQSSRYLVKRTGEKVFLECVQDMDHENMFWYRQDPGLGLRLIYFSYDVKMKEKGDIPEGYSVSREKKERFSLILESASTNQTSMYLCASSGDRGLGETQYFGPGTRLLVL.

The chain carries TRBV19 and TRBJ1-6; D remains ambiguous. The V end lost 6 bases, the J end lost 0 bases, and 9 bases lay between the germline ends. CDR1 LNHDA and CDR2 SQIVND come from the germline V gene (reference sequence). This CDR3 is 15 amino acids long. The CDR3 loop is CASRVGSSYNSPLHF. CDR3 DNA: TGTGCCAGTAGAGTGGGGAGCTCCTATAATTCACCCCTCCACTTT. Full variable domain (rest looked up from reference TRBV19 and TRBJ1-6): DGGITQSPKYLFRKEGQNVTLSCEQNLNHDAMYWYRQDPGQGLRLIYYSQIVNDFQKGDIAEGYSVSREKKESFPLTVTSAQKNPTAFYLCASRVGSSYNSPLHFGNGTRLTVT.

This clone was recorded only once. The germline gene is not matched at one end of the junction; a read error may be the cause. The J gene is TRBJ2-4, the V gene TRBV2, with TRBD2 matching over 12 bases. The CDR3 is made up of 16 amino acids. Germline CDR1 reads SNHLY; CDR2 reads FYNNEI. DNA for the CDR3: TGTGCCAGCAGTGCCTTACAGGTGGCTAGCGGGAGGGCCTCGAACTTC. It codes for CASSALQVASGRASNF.

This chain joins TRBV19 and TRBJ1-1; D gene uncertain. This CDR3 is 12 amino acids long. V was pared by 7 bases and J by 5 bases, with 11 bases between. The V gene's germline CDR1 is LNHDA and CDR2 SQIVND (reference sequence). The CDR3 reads CASNMGGTEAFF. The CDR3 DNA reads TGTGCCAGTAATATGGGCGGGACTGAAGCTTTCTTT.

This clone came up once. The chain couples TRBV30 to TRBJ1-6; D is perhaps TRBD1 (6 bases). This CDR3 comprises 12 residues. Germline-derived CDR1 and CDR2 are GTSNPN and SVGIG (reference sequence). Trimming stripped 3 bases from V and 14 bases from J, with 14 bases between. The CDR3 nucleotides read TGTGCCTGGAGCCCAGGCGACAGGACCCTCCACTTT. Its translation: CAWSPGDRTLHF.

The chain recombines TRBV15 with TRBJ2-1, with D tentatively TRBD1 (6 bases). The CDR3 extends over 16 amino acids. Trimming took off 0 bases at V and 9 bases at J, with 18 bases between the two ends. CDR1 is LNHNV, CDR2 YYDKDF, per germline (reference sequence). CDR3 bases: TGTGCCACCAGCAGAGATCGGGTCGTTGTAGGGGGTGAGCAGTTCTTC. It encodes CATSRDRVVVGGEQFF.

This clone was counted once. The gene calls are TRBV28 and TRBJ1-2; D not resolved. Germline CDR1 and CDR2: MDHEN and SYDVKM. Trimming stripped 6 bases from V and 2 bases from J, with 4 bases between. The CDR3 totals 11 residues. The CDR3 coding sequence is TGTGCCAGCAGCGGGAACTATGGCTACACCTTC. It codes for CASSGNYGYTF.

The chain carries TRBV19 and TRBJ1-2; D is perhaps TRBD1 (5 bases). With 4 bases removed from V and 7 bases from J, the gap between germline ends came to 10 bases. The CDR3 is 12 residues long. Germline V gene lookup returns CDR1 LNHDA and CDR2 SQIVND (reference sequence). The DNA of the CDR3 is TGTGCCAGTAGTACGACAGTGTCTGGCTACACCTTC. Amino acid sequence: CASSTTVSGYTF.